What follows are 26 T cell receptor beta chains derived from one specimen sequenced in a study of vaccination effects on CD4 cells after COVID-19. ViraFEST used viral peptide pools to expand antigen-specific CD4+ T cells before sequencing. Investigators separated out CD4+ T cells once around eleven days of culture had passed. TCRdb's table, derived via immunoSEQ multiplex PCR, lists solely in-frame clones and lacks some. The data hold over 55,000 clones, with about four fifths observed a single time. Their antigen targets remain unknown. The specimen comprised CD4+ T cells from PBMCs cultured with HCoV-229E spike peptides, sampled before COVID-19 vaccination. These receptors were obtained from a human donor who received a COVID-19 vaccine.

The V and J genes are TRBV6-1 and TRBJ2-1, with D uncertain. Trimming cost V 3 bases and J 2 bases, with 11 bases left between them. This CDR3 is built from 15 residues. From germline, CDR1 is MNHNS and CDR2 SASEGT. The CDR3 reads CASSERFGAYNEQFF. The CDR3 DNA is TGTGCCAGCAGTGAGCGGTTTGGGGCCTACAATGAGCAGTTCTTC.

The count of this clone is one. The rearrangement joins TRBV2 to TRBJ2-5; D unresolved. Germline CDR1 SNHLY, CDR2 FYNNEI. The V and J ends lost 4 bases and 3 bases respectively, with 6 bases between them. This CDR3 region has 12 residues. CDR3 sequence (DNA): TGTGCCAGCAGTGCTTCTAAAGAGACCCAGTACTTC. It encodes CASSASKETQYF.

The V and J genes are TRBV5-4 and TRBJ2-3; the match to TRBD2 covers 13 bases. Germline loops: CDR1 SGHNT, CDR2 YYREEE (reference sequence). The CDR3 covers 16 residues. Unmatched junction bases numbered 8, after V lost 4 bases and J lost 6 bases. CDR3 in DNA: TGTGCCAGCAGCCCCTCCCAACTAGCGGGGGGGGATACGCAGTATTTT. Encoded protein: CASSPSQLAGGDTQYF.

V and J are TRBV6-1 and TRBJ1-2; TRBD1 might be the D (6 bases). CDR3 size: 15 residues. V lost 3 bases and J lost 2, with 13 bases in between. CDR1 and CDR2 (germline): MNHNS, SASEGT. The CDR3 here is CASSEGFQGNYGYTF. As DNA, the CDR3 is TGTGCCAGCAGTGAGGGATTTCAGGGGAACTATGGCTACACCTTC.

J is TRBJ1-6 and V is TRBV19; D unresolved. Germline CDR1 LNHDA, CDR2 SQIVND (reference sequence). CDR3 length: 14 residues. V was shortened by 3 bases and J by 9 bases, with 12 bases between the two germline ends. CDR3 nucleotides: TGTGCCAGTAGTATGGTGTTAGGAAGTTCACCCCTCCACTTT. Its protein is CASSMVLGSSPLHF.

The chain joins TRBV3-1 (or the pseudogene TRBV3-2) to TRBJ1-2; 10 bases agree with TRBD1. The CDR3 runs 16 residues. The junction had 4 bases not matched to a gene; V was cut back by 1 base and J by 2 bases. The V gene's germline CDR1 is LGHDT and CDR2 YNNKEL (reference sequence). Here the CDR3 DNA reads TGTGCCAGCAGCCAAGTTGGGACAGGGGTAAACTATGGCTACACCTTC. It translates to CASSQVGTGVNYGYTF.

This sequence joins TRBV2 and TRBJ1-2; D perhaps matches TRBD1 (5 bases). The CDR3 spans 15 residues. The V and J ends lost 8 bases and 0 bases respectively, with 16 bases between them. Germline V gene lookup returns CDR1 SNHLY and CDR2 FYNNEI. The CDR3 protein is CASGFRVETNYGYTF. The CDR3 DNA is TGTGCCAGCGGTTTCAGGGTGGAGACTAACTATGGCTACACCTTC.

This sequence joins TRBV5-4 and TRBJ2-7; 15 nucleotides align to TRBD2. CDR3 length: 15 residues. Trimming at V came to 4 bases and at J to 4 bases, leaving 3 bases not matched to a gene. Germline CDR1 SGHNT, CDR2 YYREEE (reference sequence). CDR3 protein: CASSPGLAGGYEQYV. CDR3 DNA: TGTGCCAGCAGCCCCGGACTAGCGGGGGGGTACGAGCAGTACGTC.

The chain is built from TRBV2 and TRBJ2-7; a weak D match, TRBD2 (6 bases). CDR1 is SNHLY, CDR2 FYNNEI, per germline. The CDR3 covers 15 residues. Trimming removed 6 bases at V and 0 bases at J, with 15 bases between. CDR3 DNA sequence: TGTGCCAGCAGGGAGGGACGCGGCAGCTCCTACGAGCAGTACGTC. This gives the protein CASREGRGSSYEQYV.

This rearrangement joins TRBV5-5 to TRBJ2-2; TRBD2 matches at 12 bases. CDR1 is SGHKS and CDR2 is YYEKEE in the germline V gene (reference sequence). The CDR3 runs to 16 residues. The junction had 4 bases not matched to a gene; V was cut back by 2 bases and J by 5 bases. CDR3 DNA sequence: TGTGCCAGCAGCTTTCTAGCGGGGGGGCCGACCGGGGAGCTGTTTTTT. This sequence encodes CASSFLAGGPTGELFF.

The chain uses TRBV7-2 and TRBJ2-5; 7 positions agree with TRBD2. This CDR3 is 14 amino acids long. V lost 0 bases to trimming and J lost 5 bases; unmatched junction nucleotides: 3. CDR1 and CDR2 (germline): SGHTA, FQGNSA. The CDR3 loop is CASSLAGEGETQYF. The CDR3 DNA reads TGTGCCAGCAGCTTAGCAGGGGAGGGGGAGACCCAGTACTTC. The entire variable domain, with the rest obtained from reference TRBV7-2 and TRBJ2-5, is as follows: GAGVSQSPSNKVTEKGKDVELRCDPISGHTALYWYRQSLGQGLEFLIYFQGNSAPDKSGLPSDRFSAERTGGSVSTLTIQRTQQEDSAVYLCASSLAGEGETQYFGPGTRLLVL.

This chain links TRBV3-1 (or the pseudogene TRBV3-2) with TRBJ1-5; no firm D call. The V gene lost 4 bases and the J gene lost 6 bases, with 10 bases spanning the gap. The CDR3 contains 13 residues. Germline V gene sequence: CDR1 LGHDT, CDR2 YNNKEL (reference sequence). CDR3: CASSPSGFQPQHF. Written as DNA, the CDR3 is TGTGCCAGCAGCCCTTCGGGCTTTCAGCCCCAGCATTTT.

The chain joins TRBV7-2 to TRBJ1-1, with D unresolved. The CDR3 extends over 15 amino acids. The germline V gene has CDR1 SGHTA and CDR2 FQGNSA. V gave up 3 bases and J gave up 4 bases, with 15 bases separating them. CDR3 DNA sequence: TGTGCCAGCAGCTTTGCCGGGCCGGTGAGCACTGAAGCTTTCTTT. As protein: CASSFAGPVSTEAFF.

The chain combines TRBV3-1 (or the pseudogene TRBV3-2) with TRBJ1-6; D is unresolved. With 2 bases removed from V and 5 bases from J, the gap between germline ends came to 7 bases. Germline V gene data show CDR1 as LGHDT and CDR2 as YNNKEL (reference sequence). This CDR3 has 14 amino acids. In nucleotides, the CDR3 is TGTGCCAGCAGCCAATTTGGGGATAATTCACCCCTCCACTTT. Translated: CASSQFGDNSPLHF.

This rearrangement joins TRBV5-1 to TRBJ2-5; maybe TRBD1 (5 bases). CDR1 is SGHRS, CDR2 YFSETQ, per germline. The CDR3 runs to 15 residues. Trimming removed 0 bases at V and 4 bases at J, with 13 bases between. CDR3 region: CASSLDVGRGETQYF. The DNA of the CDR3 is TGCGCCAGCAGCTTGGATGTGGGAAGGGGAGAGACCCAGTACTTC.

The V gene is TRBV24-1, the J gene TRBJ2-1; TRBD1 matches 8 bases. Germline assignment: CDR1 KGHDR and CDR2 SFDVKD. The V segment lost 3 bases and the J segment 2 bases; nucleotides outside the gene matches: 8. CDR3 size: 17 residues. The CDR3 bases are TGTGCCACCAGTGATATGTCCGGGACAGGAGCCTACAATGAGCAGTTCTTC. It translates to CATSDMSGTGAYNEQFF.

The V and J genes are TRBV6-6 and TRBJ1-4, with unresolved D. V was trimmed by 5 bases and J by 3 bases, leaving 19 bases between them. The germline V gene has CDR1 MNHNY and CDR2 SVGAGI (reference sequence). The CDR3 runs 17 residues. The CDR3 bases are TGTGCCAGCAGTCGCTCGGGCTACGGGGTGGCTAATGAAAAACTGTTTTTT. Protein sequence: CASSRSGYGVANEKLFF.

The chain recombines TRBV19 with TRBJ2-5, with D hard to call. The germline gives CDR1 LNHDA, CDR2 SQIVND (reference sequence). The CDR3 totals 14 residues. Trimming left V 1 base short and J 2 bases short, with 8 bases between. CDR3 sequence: CASSIGTSQETQYF. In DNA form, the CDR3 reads TGTGCCAGTAGTATAGGCACAAGTCAAGAGACCCAGTACTTC.

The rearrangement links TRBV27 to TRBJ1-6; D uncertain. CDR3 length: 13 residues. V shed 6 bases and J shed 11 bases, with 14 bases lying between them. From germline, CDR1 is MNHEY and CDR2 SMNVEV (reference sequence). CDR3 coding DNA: TGTGCCAGCAGCCCTGCGAGAAGCACACCCCTCCACTTT. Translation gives CASSPARSTPLHF.

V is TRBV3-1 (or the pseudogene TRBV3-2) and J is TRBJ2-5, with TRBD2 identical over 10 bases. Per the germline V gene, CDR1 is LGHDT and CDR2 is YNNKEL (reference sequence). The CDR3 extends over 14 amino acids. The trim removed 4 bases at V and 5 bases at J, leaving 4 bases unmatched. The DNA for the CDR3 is TGTGCCAGCAGCCGAAGCGGGGGGGCTGAGACCCAGTACTTC. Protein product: CASSRSGGAETQYF.

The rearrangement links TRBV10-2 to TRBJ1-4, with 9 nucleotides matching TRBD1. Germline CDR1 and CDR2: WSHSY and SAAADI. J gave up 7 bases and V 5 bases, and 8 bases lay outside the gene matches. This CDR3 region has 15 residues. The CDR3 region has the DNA TGCGCCAGCAGTAAGACAGGGGGTAATGGTGAAAAACTGTTTTTT. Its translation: CASSKTGGNGEKLFF.

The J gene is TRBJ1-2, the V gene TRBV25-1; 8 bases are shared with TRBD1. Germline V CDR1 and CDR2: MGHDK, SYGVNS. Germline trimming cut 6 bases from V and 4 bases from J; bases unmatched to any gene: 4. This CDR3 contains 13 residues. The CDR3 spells CASSNDRGYGYTF. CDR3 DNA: TGTGCCAGCAGCAACGACAGGGGCTATGGCTACACCTTC.

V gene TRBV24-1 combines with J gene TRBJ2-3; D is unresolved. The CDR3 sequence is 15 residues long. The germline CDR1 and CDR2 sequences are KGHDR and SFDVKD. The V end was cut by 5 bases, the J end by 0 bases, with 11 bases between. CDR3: CATSGSLSSTDTQYF. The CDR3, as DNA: TGTGCCACCAGTGGTTCTTTATCTAGCACAGATACGCAGTATTTT.

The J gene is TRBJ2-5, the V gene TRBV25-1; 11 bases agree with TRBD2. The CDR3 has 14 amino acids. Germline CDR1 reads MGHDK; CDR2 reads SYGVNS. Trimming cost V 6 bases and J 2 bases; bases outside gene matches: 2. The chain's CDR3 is CASSLAGGQETQYF. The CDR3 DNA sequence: TGTGCCAGCAGCCTAGCGGGGGGTCAAGAGACCCAGTACTTC.

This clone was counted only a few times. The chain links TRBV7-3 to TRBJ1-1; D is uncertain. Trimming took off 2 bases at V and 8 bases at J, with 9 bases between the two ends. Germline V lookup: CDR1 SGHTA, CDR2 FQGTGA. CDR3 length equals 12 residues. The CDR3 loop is CASSLVGGEAFF. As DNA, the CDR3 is TGTGCCAGCAGCTTAGTAGGAGGGGAAGCTTTCTTT.

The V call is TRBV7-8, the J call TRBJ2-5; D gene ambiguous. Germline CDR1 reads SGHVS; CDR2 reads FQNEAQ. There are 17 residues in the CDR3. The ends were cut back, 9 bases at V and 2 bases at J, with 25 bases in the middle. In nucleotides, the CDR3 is TGTGCCAGTTTGACGATTGGGCAGGTGCAGACTCAAGAGACCCAGTACTTC. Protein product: CASLTIGQVQTQETQYF.